This T cell receptor (beta chain) was captured by sequencing in a study of blood T cell repertoires in COVID-19. Study background: From T cells, B-cell-depleted T cells, or PBMCs came the material, which was cDNA or gDNA.

Sequencing used immunoSEQ multiplex PCR; TCRdb keeps in-frame clones, though not all of them. The table includes about 240,000 clones, more than 70% detected once. This CDR3 comprises 14 residues. The V end was cut by 2 bases, the J end by 3 bases, with 8 bases between. Germline V gene lookup returns CDR1 PRHDT and CDR2 FYEKMQ (reference sequence). Sequencing was carried out using peripheral blood. The V call is TRBV13, the J call TRBJ2-1; TRBD2 might be the D (5 bases). This receptor was identified in a man older than 75 with acute or convalescent COVID-19. CDR3 amino acids: CASSLKRVYNEQFF. The CDR3 DNA is TGTGCCAGCAGCTTAAAGAGGGTCTACAATGAGCAGTTCTTC.